This note documents a single T cell receptor (beta chain) sequence. Its specificity is unknown. Libraries of TCR beta came from quantitative 5'-RACE with molecular barcodes. TCRdb reprocessed the 5' RACE reads via MiXCR and lists one record per CDR3 protein. In the table there are nearly 250,000 distinct CDR3 sequences, 30% to 40% of which are singletons. This specimen belongs to a study of CD8 T cells in ankylosing spondylitis. Study outcomes and limitations: Ankylosing spondylitis blood appeared to carry a characteristic TCR beta motif of 7 or 8 highly homologous variants. Certain motif variants had earlier appeared in reactive arthritis synovial fluid and blood.

J was trimmed by 5 bases and V by 0 bases; bases with no gene match: 3. The CDR3 runs to 14 residues. The germline CDR1 and CDR2 sequences are MNHEY and SVGAGI. V is TRBV6-5 and J is TRBJ2-5; 7 bases fit TRBD1. The sequence derives from a male donor with ankylosing spondylitis or in good health (not recorded which). Sequencing used blood, either unsorted or a sorted T cell fraction (not recorded which). Written as DNA, the CDR3 is TGTGCCAGCAGTTACTCGAGGGGGCTGGAGACCCAGTACTTC. Translated, it gives CASSYSRGLETQYF.